The source of this T cell receptor (beta chain) is a study of blood T cell repertoires in COVID-19. Study context: Whether acute or convalescent, the COVID-19 samples came from the United States, Italy and Spain. T cells, B-cell-depleted T cells, or PBMCs supplied cDNA or gDNA.

The germline V gene encodes CDR1 SGHRS and CDR2 YFSETQ. CDR3 size: 14 residues. V was pared by 4 bases and J by 10 bases, with 18 bases between. Original handling: Amplification with reference gene primers provided the estimates of nucleated cell counts. Method: immunoSEQ multiplex PCR; TCRdb's copy keeps in-frame clones and lacks some. The V and J calls and clone size were taken over from that table, and D and trimming were inferred from the DNA. The repertoire holds around 250,000 clones, with over 65% as singletons. The receptor was derived from a man aged 55 to 69 who had recovered from COVID-19. The V call is TRBV5-1, the J call TRBJ2-1; D is unclear. The sequenced sample was peripheral blood. Here the CDR3 DNA reads TGCGCCAGCAGCCCCCAACTTGGAGCGTCCGAGCAGTTCTTC. Translating gives CASSPQLGASEQFF. Complete variable domain (other parts from reference TRBV5-1 and TRBJ2-1): KAGVTQTPRYLIKTRGQQVTLSCSPISGHRSVSWYQQTPGQGLQFLFEYFSETQRNKGNFPGRFSGRQFSNSRSEMNVSTLELGDSALYLCASSPQLGASEQFFGPGTRLTVL.